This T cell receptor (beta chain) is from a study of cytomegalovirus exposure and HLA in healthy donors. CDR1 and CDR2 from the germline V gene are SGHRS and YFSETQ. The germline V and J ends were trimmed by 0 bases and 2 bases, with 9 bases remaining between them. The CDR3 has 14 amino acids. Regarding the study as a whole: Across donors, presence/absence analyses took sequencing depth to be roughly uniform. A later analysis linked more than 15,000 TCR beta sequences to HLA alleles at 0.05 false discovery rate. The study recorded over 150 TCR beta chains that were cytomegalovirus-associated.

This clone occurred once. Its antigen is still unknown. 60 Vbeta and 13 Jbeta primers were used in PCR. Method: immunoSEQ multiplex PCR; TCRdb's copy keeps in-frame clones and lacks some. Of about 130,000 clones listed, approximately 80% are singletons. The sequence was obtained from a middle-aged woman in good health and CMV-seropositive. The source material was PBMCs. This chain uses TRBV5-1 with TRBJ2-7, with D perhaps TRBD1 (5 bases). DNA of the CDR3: TGCGCCAGCAGCTTGGAAGGGGTAGCCTACGAGCAGTACTTC. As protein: CASSLEGVAYEQYF.